These 21 T cell receptor beta chains came from one sample sequenced in a study of blood T cell repertoires in COVID-19. The assay was immunoSEQ multiplex PCR, and TCRdb's table has in-frame clones only and misses some. The data hold around 400,000 clones, with roughly four fifths observed a single time. Input material: PBMCs or T cells enriched from blood (not recorded which). The receptors stem from a woman between 45 and 65 years old who had recovered from COVID-19.

V usage is TRBV5-5 and J usage is TRBJ2-1; TRBD1 matches at 7 bases. Trimming cost V 3 bases and J 4 bases; bases outside gene matches: 7. The germline V gene encodes CDR1 SGHKS and CDR2 YYEKEE (reference sequence). The CDR3 has 15 amino acids. The DNA of the CDR3 is TGTGCCAGCAGCTCAGACGACAGGGTATACAATGAGCAGTTCTTC. This translates into CASSSDDRVYNEQFF.

This chain links TRBV10-3 with TRBJ2-5; 8 nucleotides align to TRBD1. V lost 6 bases, J lost 2 bases, and 2 bases stayed unmatched. There are 13 residues in the CDR3. Germline V lookup: CDR1 ENHRY, CDR2 SYGVKD. CDR3 nucleotide sequence: TGTGCCATCAGCAACAGGGGGCAAGAGACCCAGTACTTC. Its protein is CAISNRGQETQYF.

The gene calls are TRBV30 and TRBJ1-1; 9 bases fit TRBD1. The CDR3 loop spans 12 amino acids. Germline CDR1 is GTSNPN and CDR2 is SVGIG (reference sequence). As DNA, the CDR3 is TGTTCGACTCCGGGACAGGGTACTGAAGCTTTCTTT. It codes for CSTPGQGTEAFF.

V and J are TRBV4-1 and TRBJ1-5, with D perhaps TRBD1 (5 bases). Germline lookup yields CDR1 MGHRA and CDR2 YSYEKL. Trimming stripped 0 bases from V and 7 bases from J, with 10 bases between. This CDR3 is 14 amino acids long. CDR3 residues: CASSQDQGRQPQHF. The CDR3 nucleotides are TGCGCCAGCAGCCAAGATCAGGGCCGACAGCCCCAGCATTTT.

V and J are TRBV6-5 and TRBJ1-1; 8 bases are shared with TRBD1. After removal of 4 bases from V and 7 bases from J, the junction contained 11 bases not matched to a gene. CDR3 length: 15 amino acids. CDR1 MNHEY and CDR2 SVGAGI come from the germline V gene. The CDR3 sequence: CASSSSGTGKYEAFF. The CDR3 nucleotides are TGTGCCAGCAGTTCCTCCGGGACAGGCAAATATGAAGCTTTCTTT.

The rearrangement joins TRBV7-2 to TRBJ2-1; D is perhaps TRBD2 (5 bases). Trimming shortened V by 1 base and J by 10 bases, and 14 bases separated the two germline ends. The CDR3 contains 14 residues. From germline, CDR1 is SGHTA and CDR2 FQGNSA. The CDR3 loop reads CASSLDGIPREQFF. As DNA, the CDR3 is TGTGCCAGCAGCTTAGACGGGATCCCACGAGAGCAGTTCTTC. The entire variable domain, with the rest obtained from reference TRBV7-2 and TRBJ2-1, is as follows: GAGVSQSPSNKVTEKGKDVELRCDPISGHTALYWYRQSLGQGLEFLIYFQGNSAPDKSGLPSDRFSAERTGGSVSTLTIQRTQQEDSAVYLCASSLDGIPREQFFGPGTRLTVL.

CDR3 sequence: CASSSTSGNTDTQYF. CDR3 nucleotide sequence: TGCGCCAGCAGCTCGACTAGCGGGAACACAGATACGCAGTATTTT. The chain is built from TRBV5-1 and TRBJ2-3; 11 bases agree with TRBD2. This CDR3 has 15 amino acids. Germline V gives CDR1 SGHRS, CDR2 YFSETQ. V shed 3 bases, J shed 2 bases, and the junction held 2 bases outside the gene matches.

This chain connects TRBV9 to TRBJ1-2; D gene unclear. The CDR3 runs 15 residues. CDR1 and CDR2 from the germline V gene are SGDLS and YYNGEE. Deletions cut 0 bases from V and 4 bases from J, with 13 bases between. The CDR3 nucleotides read TGTGCCAGCAGCGTAGACGGCGCAAGCGGCTATGGCTACACCTTC. It translates to CASSVDGASGYGYTF.

The CDR3 sequence: CASSLGLDSHTEAFF. Here the CDR3 DNA reads TGTGCCAGCTCTCTCGGTCTCGACAGTCACACTGAAGCTTTCTTT. V usage is TRBV18 and J usage is TRBJ1-1; possible D gene TRBD1, 5 bases. V was cut by 6 bases and J by 3 bases, with 17 bases left in between. There are 15 residues in the CDR3. The germline V gene encodes CDR1 KGHSH and CDR2 LQKENI. Full variable domain (remainder filled in from reference TRBV18 and TRBJ1-1): NAGVMQNPRHLVRRRGQEARLRCSPMKGHSHVYWYRQLPEEGLKFMVYLQKENIIDESGMPKERFSAEFPKEGPSILRIQQVVRGDSAAYFCASSLGLDSHTEAFFGQGTRLTVV.

The V call is TRBV15, the J call TRBJ2-3, with 11 nucleotides matching TRBD2. Germline assignment: CDR1 LNHNV and CDR2 YYDKDF (reference sequence). The CDR3 covers 16 residues. V lost 3 bases to trimming and J lost 6 bases; unmatched junction nucleotides: 8. The DNA for the CDR3 is TGTGCCACCAGCAGGGGCGGGACTAGCGGTCTTGATACGCAGTATTTT. It yields the protein CATSRGGTSGLDTQYF.

This clone was seen a handful of times. The V gene is TRBV12-3 or TRBV12-4, the J gene TRBJ1-1, with a weak D call TRBD1 (6 bases). The CDR3 is made up of 12 amino acids. The ends were cut back, 8 bases at V and 0 bases at J, with 7 bases in the middle. The CDR3 bases are TGTGCCAGCCACAGGGTGAACACTGAAGCTTTCTTT. It codes for CASHRVNTEAFF.

The chain is built from TRBV6-2 or TRBV6-3 and TRBJ1-6, with D perhaps matching TRBD1 (6 bases). Per germline, CDR1 MNHEY and CDR2 SVGEGT. V dropped 0 bases and J dropped 9 bases, with 15 bases sitting between them. The CDR3 extends over 16 amino acids. CDR3 DNA: TGTGCCAGCAGTTACTCGATCGGGGGGCTAGCTTCACCCCTCCACTTT. Amino acid sequence: CASSYSIGGLASPLHF.

V gene TRBV7-9 combines with J gene TRBJ1-1; tentatively, D is TRBD1 (5 bases). Germline lookup yields CDR1 SEHNR and CDR2 FQNEAQ (reference sequence). The CDR3 runs 16 residues. V shed 5 bases and J shed 0 bases, with 16 bases lying between them. DNA for the CDR3: TGTGCCAGCAGCCCCCACAGGCTTGCGTTGAACACTGAAGCTTTCTTT. Protein product: CASSPHRLALNTEAFF.

This clone came up once. This chain links TRBV5-1 with TRBJ1-5; D remains ambiguous. The ends were cut back, 5 bases at V and 6 bases at J, with 12 bases in the middle. CDR3 length: 13 amino acids. Germline values: CDR1 SGHRS, CDR2 YFSETQ. The CDR3 DNA reads TGCGCCAGCAGGGGAGGTCCTAGTCAGCCCCAGCATTTT. Translated, it gives CASRGGPSQPQHF.

The rearrangement uses TRBV5-1 and TRBJ1-5; 9 bases align to TRBD1. The CDR3 has 15 amino acids. The V segment lost 0 bases and the J segment 6 bases; nucleotides outside the gene matches: 4. Looked up from germline, CDR1 is SGHRS and CDR2 is YFSETQ. The CDR3 is CASSLGQGVGQPQHF. In DNA form, the CDR3 reads TGCGCCAGCAGCTTGGGACAGGGGGTGGGTCAGCCCCAGCATTTT.

The chain is built from TRBV3-1 (or the pseudogene TRBV3-2) and TRBJ2-5; D not resolved. This CDR3 has 14 residues. Trimming cost V 1 base and J 2 bases, with 8 bases left between them. Per the germline V gene, CDR1 is LGHDT and CDR2 is YNNKEL (reference sequence). For the CDR3, the DNA is TGTGCCAGCAGCCAAGTTCCAGGTCAAGAGACCCAGTACTTC. Encoded protein: CASSQVPGQETQYF.

The chain is built from TRBV10-3 and TRBJ2-5; TRBD2 agrees at 8 bases. The CDR3 totals 18 residues. Germline CDR1 and CDR2: ENHRY and SYGVKD. V dropped 2 bases and J dropped 0; count of bases not matched to a gene: 11. In nucleotides, the CDR3 is TGTGCCATCAGTGAGGGGATAGTGGGGACTAGGGACCAAGAGACCCAGTACTTC. The encoded protein is CAISEGIVGTRDQETQYF.

On this clone: The sample contains more than one DNA sequence encoding this CDR3. This chain uses TRBV30 with TRBJ2-7; D perhaps matches TRBD1 (6 bases). V was shortened by 0 bases and J by 1 base, with 7 bases between the two germline ends. The CDR3 contains 13 residues. Germline-derived CDR1 and CDR2 are GTSNPN and SVGIG (reference sequence). The CDR3 nucleotides are TGTGCCTGGAGTGTCGGGACATCCTACGAGCAGTACTTC. The encoded protein is CAWSVGTSYEQYF.

The gene calls are TRBV5-5 and TRBJ2-7; weak D call: TRBD1 (5 bases). In germline, CDR1 is SGHKS, CDR2 YYEKEE (reference sequence). The V gene lost 4 bases and the J gene lost 3 bases, with 20 bases spanning the gap. The CDR3 length is 16 residues. CDR3 bases: TGTGCCAGCAGCCCCTACCCACAGGACCCCCTCTACGAGCAGTACTTC. Its translation: CASSPYPQDPLYEQYF.

The sample holds one count of this clone. This sample includes further DNA sequences coding for the same CDR3. The rearrangement links TRBV19 to TRBJ2-6; TRBD1 aligns across 8 bases. CDR1 LNHDA and CDR2 SQIVND come from the germline V gene (reference sequence). The CDR3 sequence is 17 residues long. The V segment lost 5 bases and the J segment 0 bases; nucleotides outside the gene matches: 6. DNA of the CDR3: TGTGCCAGTAGTCGCACAGGGGGATTCTCTGGGGCCAACGTCCTGACTTTC. Encoded protein: CASSRTGGFSGANVLTF.

V gene TRBV6-2 or TRBV6-3 combines with J gene TRBJ2-1, with D uncertain. The V end was cut by 4 bases, the J end by 2 bases, with 9 bases between. CDR3 length: 14 residues. Germline values: CDR1 MNHEY, CDR2 SVGEGT. The CDR3 DNA reads TGTGCCAGCAGTTTCGGCGGCCCCTACAATGAGCAGTTCTTC. Amino acid sequence: CASSFGGPYNEQFF.